The 20 T cell receptor beta chains listed next were all sequenced from one sample in a study of shared clonotypes between healthy human individuals. Only in-frame clones appear in the TCRdb table, and some are missing; sequencing was by immunoSEQ multiplex PCR. This sample has fewer than 700,000 clones, with 90% to 95% found just once. The naive CD8 population came from CD45RO-negative cells selected for CCR7, without terminally differentiated effector memory CD45RA+ cells. The sample comprised naive CD8+ T cells sorted from blood. These receptors originate from a woman in her 30s in good health.

This clone was picked up one time. This CDR3 reads CASSVVPGTANNEQFF. In DNA form, the CDR3 reads TGTGCCAGCAGCGTAGTCCCCGGGACAGCCAACAATGAGCAGTTCTTC. This rearrangement joins TRBV9 to TRBJ2-1; 7 bases are shared with TRBD1. Trimming took 0 bases from V and 5 from J; bases not matched to a gene: 8. The CDR3 totals 16 residues. Germline CDR1 SGDLS, CDR2 YYNGEE.

This clone was detected only once. This sequence joins TRBV28 and TRBJ2-7; TRBD1 matches 11 bases. Germline CDR1 and CDR2: MDHEN and SYDVKM. The CDR3 consists of 15 residues. After removal of 8 bases from V and 4 bases from J, the junction contained 10 bases not matched to a gene. The CDR3 sequence: CASLFPGQGVYEQYF. CDR3 in DNA: TGTGCCAGCCTTTTTCCGGGACAGGGGGTTTACGAGCAGTACTTC. The variable domain in full, completed from reference TRBV28 and TRBJ2-7, reads DVKVTQSSRYLVKRTGEKVFLECVQDMDHENMFWYRQDPGLGLRLIYFSYDVKMKEKGDIPEGYSVSREKKERFSLILESASTNQTSMYLCASLFPGQGVYEQYFGPGTRLTVT.

This chain connects TRBV10-3 to TRBJ1-4, with 7 bases matching TRBD1. CDR1 ENHRY and CDR2 SYGVKD come from the germline V gene. This CDR3 is 14 amino acids long. With 3 bases clipped from V and 6 bases from J, the junction kept 4 bases outside the gene matches. CDR3 in DNA: TGTGCCATCAGTGACGACGACAGGGATGAAAAACTGTTTTTT. It codes for CAISDDDRDEKLFF.

The chain has TRBV9 and TRBJ2-1; 14 nucleotides line up with TRBD2. This CDR3 spans 16 amino acids. Germline values: CDR1 SGDLS, CDR2 YYNGEE. The V gene end was trimmed by 3 bases and the J gene end by 4 bases; junction bases not matched to a gene: 3. CDR3 amino acids: CASSGLAGGKYNEQFF. The CDR3 DNA sequence: TGTGCCAGCAGCGGACTAGCGGGGGGGAAATACAATGAGCAGTTCTTC.

This chain joins TRBV10-2 and TRBJ2-7; 8 positions agree with TRBD2. The junction had 12 bases not matched to a gene; V was cut back by 6 bases and J by 2 bases. The germline gives CDR1 WSHSY, CDR2 SAAADI. The CDR3 extends over 16 amino acids. The CDR3 loop is CASRDTAGVVAYEQYF. DNA of the CDR3: TGCGCCAGCAGGGATACAGCGGGAGTCGTTGCCTACGAGCAGTACTTC.

The chain recombines TRBV7-3 with TRBJ2-1; D not resolved. The CDR3 is 20 residues long. V was clipped by 3 bases and J by 8 bases, with 32 bases between them. Per germline, CDR1 SGHTA and CDR2 FQGTGA. The CDR3 DNA reads as TGTGCCAGCAGCTTTGGCGGCAGCGTTCGTGGTTCGGAGCTCTTGGATGAGCAGTTCTTC. Amino acid sequence: CASSFGGSVRGSELLDEQFF.

Concerning this clone: The sample contains more than one DNA sequence encoding this CDR3. The CDR3, as DNA: TGTGCCAGCAGCTTAGTGCAGGGAGGCACTGAAGCTTTCTTT. It specifies CASSLVQGGTEAFF. The chain employs TRBV7-9 and TRBJ1-1, with D tentatively TRBD1 (5 bases). The V and J ends lost 1 base and 4 bases respectively, with 10 bases between them. Germline CDR1 and CDR2: SEHNR and FQNEAQ (reference sequence). The CDR3 covers 14 residues.

Here the CDR3 reads CASSPQGREYREQFF. In DNA form, the CDR3 reads TGTGCCAGCAGCCCCCAAGGGCGGGAGTACCGTGAGCAGTTCTTC. J is TRBJ2-1 and V is TRBV7-9; 7 bases agree with TRBD2. The CDR3 is made up of 15 amino acids. Germline-derived CDR1 and CDR2 are SEHNR and FQNEAQ (reference sequence). Trimming removed 5 bases from V and 9 bases from J; junction bases left unmatched: 13.

This chain links TRBV5-1 with TRBJ2-4, with 9 bases aligning to TRBD2. The J segment lost 1 base and the V segment lost 0 bases, leaving 5 bases of the junction unmatched. This CDR3 region has 17 residues. CDR1 is SGHRS, CDR2 YFSETQ, per germline. This CDR3 is CASSLGLAGRAKNIQYF. CDR3 in DNA: TGCGCCAGCAGCTTGGGGCTAGCGGGGCGTGCCAAAAACATTCAGTACTTC.

V is TRBV29-1 and J is TRBJ1-1; 8 bases fit TRBD1. CDR3 length: 12 residues. V was clipped by 6 bases and J by 4 bases; unmatched bases: 4. Germline V gene sequence: CDR1 SQVTM, CDR2 ANQGSEA. The CDR3 bases are TGCAGCGTAAACAGGGGGAGCACTGAAGCTTTCTTT. Amino acid sequence: CSVNRGSTEAFF.

CDR3 protein: CASSRRPSGRVYEQFF. CDR3 DNA: TGTGCCAGCAGCCGCAGGCCTAGCGGGAGGGTATATGAGCAGTTCTTC. V is TRBV7-2 and J is TRBJ2-1; 12 bases align to TRBD2. Germline loops: CDR1 SGHTA, CDR2 FQGNSA. This CDR3 comprises 16 residues. V lost 5 bases, J lost 8 bases, and 10 bases stayed unmatched.

V usage is TRBV19 and J usage is TRBJ2-1, with 11 bases identical to TRBD2. Germline CDR1 LNHDA, CDR2 SQIVND (reference sequence). V shed 5 bases, J shed 6 bases, and the junction held 3 bases outside the gene matches. The CDR3 spans 14 residues. CDR3 sequence (DNA): TGTGCCAGTAGTCTCGGGACTAGCGGCAATGAGCAGTTCTTC. Its translation is CASSLGTSGNEQFF. Filled out from reference TRBV19 and TRBJ2-1, the complete variable domain reads DGGITQSPKYLFRKEGQNVTLSCEQNLNHDAMYWYRQDPGQGLRLIYYSQIVNDFQKGDIAEGYSVSREKKESFPLTVTSAQKNPTAFYLCASSLGTSGNEQFFGPGTRLTVL.

The chain uses TRBV5-1 and TRBJ2-7; D is unclear. In germline, CDR1 is SGHRS, CDR2 YFSETQ. V was shortened by 0 bases and J by 0 bases, with 7 bases between the two germline ends. This CDR3 has 14 amino acids. The chain's CDR3 is CASSLDTNSYEQYF. In nucleotides, the CDR3 is TGCGCCAGCAGCTTGGACACCAACTCCTACGAGCAGTACTTC.

The chain couples TRBV27 to TRBJ1-6, with D possibly TRBD1 on 6 matching bases. The germline V and J ends were trimmed by 5 bases and 5 bases, with 16 bases remaining between them. Germline V gene lookup returns CDR1 MNHEY and CDR2 SMNVEV (reference sequence). The CDR3 is 16 amino acids. The CDR3 nucleotides are TGTGCCAGCAGTCTAGGGACAAGCGGGAATAATTCACCCCTCCACTTT. Translation gives CASSLGTSGNNSPLHF.

This rearrangement joins TRBV28 to TRBJ1-2, with TRBD1 matching 7 bases. V was clipped by 3 bases and J by 6 bases; unmatched bases: 4. In germline, CDR1 is MDHEN, CDR2 SYDVKM. CDR3 length equals 13 residues. CDR3 residues: CASSFRGGDGYTF. Here the CDR3 DNA reads TGTGCCAGCAGTTTCAGAGGGGGCGATGGCTACACCTTC.

The gene calls are TRBV7-9 and TRBJ2-7, with D tentatively TRBD2 (6 bases). This CDR3 comprises 12 residues. Germline lookup yields CDR1 SEHNR and CDR2 FQNEAQ (reference sequence). Trimming shortened V by 4 bases and J by 7 bases, and 11 bases separated the two germline ends. CDR3 sequence: CASSSREREQYF. In nucleotides, the CDR3 is TGTGCCAGCAGCTCTCGGGAGAGGGAGCAGTACTTC.

The genes are TRBV28 and TRBJ2-2, with D possibly being TRBD1 (6 bases). The CDR3 has 17 residues. From germline, CDR1 is MDHEN and CDR2 SYDVKM. The germline V and J ends were trimmed by 3 bases and 1 base, with 15 bases remaining between them. CDR3 sequence (DNA): TGTGCCAGCAGTTTTTATCTGGGGGCGGGGAACACCGGGGAGCTGTTTTTT. This encodes CASSFYLGAGNTGELFF.

This clone occurred once. CDR3 in amino acids: CASSSKESDTQYF. DNA for the CDR3: TGTGCCAGCAGTTCGAAAGAGAGCGATACGCAGTATTTT. This chain joins TRBV6-5 and TRBJ2-3; D call uncertain. In germline, CDR1 is MNHEY, CDR2 SVGAGI. This CDR3 has 13 residues. V gave up 4 bases and J gave up 6 bases, with 11 bases separating them.

This clone appeared a single time. The chain combines TRBV4-1 with TRBJ1-5; D is unclear. Between the trimmed V and J ends, which lost 4 bases and 1 base, there was a span of 5 bases. In germline, CDR1 is MGHRA, CDR2 YSYEKL. The CDR3 consists of 13 residues. CDR3 region: CASSPRSNQPQHF. CDR3 in DNA: TGCGCCAGCAGCCCCAGAAGCAATCAGCCCCAGCATTTT.

In its sample, this clone was seen once. This chain links TRBV4-1 with TRBJ1-1, with 8 bases lining up with TRBD1. Germline loops: CDR1 MGHRA, CDR2 YSYEKL. V dropped 8 bases and J dropped 5; count of bases not matched to a gene: 1. The CDR3 covers 11 residues. This chain's CDR3 is CASGTGTEAFF. The CDR3, as DNA: TGCGCCAGCGGGACAGGAACTGAAGCTTTCTTT.